The clone carrying this TCR beta chain was observed a handful of times. Its antigen is currently unknown. Library preparation for TCR beta used quantitative 5'-RACE with molecular barcodes. TCRdb recomputed calls from the 5' RACE reads with MiXCR, one row per CDR3 protein. The sample lists 330,000 or so distinct CDR3 sequences, less than 9.5% occurring once. The data were taken from a study of CD8 T cells in ankylosing spondylitis. Overall study findings and caveats: In ankylosing spondylitis blood, a motif of roughly 8 highly homologous TCR beta variants appeared characteristic. Past studies reported some motif variants in reactive arthritis synovial fluid and blood.

CDR3 length equals 16 residues. Per the germline V gene, CDR1 is SGHVS and CDR2 is FQNEAQ. V was pared by 5 bases and J by 6 bases, with 10 bases of the junction left unmatched. Input material: blood, either unsorted or a sorted T cell fraction (not recorded which). The J gene is TRBJ2-1, the V gene TRBV7-8; TRBD2 matches 10 bases. The origin of this receptor is a male donor with ankylosing spondylitis. CDR3 region: CASSTRSGRFTNEQFF. The CDR3 nucleotides read TGTGCCAGCAGCACCCGTAGCGGGAGGTTCACCAATGAGCAGTTCTTC.